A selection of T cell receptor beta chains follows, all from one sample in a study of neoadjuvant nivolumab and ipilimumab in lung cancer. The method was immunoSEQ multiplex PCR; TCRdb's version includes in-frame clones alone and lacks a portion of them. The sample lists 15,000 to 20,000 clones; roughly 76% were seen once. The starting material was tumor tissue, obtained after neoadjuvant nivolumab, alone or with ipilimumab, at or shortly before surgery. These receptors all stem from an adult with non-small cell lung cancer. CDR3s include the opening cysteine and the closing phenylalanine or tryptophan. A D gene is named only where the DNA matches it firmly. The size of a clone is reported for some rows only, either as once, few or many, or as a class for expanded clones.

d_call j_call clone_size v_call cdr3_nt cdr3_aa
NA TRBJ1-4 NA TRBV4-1 TGCGCCAGCAGCCAAGCCTCCAGGGTTGAAAAACTGTTTTTT CASSQASRVEKLFF
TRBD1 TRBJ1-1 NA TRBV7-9 TGTGCCAGCAGCTGGACAGGGGCTGGATTCACTGAAGCTTTCTTT CASSWTGAGFTEAFF
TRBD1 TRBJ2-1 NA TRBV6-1 TGTGCCAGCAACCGACAGGGTCAGGGTTACAATGAGCAGTTCTTC CASNRQGQGYNEQFF
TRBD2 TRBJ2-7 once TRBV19 TGTGCCAGTACCGGAACCAGCGGGGTCTACGAGCAGTACTTC CASTGTSGVYEQYF
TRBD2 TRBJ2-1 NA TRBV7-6 TGTGCCAGCAGCTTTTGGGGGGGCAATGAGCAGTTCTTC CASSFWGGNEQFF
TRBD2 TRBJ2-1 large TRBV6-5 TGTGCCAGCTTTTCCCCGGGGGGGAATGAGCAGTTCTTC CASFSPGGNEQFF
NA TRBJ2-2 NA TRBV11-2 TGTGCCAGCAGCTTCACGGACAGTAACACCGGGGAGCTGTTTTTT CASSFTDSNTGELFF
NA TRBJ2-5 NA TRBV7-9 TGTGCCAGCAGCTTAACGGCGCGGGAGACCCAGTACTTC CASSLTARETQYF
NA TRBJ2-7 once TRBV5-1 TGCGCCAGCAGCCCAAGGGGACGGAATGCCTACGAGCAGTACTTC CASSPRGRNAYEQYF
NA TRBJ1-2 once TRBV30 TGTGCCTGGAGTGTAGGGGTCTATGGCTACACCTTC CAWSVGVYGYTF
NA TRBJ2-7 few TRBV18 TGTGCCAGCTCACCACCAAGGGCAGGGAGCTCCTACGAGCAGTACTTC CASSPPRAGSSYEQYF
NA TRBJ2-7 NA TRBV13 TGTGCCAGCAGCGTAACGGGATTTGGGGGTTACGAGCAGTACTTC CASSVTGFGGYEQYF
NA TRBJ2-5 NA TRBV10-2 TGCGCCAGCAGTGACGGGGGGCGGGAGACCCAGTACTTC CASSDGGRETQYF
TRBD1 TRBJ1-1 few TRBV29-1 TGCAGCGTTGAGGCGGGACAGGGAGCTACTGAAGCTTTCTTT CSVEAGQGATEAFF
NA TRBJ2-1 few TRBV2 TGTGCCAGTACATGGGTCCTCGGGGGTGAGCAGTTCTTC CASTWVLGGEQFF
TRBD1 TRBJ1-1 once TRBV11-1 TGTGCCAGCAGCGTGGACAGGGGGAACACTGAAGCTTTCTTT CASSVDRGNTEAFF